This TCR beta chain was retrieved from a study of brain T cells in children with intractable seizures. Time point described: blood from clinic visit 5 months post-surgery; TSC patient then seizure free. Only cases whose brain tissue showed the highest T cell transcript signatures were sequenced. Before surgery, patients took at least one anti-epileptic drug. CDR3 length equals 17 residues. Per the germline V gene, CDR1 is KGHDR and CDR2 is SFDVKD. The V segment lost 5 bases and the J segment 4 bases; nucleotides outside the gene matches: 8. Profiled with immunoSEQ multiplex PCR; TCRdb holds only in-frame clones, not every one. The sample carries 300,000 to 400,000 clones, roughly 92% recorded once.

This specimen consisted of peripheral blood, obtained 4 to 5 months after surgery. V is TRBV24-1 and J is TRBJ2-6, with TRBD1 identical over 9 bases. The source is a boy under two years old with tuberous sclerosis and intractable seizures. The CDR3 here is CATSGNSGTGGANVLTF. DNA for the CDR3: TGTGCCACCAGTGGCAATTCGGGGACAGGGGGGGCCAACGTCCTGACTTTC.